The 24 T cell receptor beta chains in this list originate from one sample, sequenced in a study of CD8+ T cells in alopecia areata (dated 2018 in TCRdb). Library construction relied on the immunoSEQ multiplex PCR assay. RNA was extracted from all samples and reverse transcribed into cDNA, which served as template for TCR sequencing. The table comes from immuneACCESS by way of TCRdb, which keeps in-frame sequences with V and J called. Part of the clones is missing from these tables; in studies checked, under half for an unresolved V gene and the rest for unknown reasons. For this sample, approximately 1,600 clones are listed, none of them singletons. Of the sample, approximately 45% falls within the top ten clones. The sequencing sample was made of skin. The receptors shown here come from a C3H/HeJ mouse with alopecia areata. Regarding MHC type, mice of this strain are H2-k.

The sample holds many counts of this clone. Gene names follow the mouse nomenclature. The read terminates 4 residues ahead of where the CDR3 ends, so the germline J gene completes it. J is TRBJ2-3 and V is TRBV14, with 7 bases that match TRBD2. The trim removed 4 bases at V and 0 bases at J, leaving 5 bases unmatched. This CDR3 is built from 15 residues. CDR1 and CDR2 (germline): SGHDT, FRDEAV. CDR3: CASSHDWASAETLYF. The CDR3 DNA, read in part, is TGTGCCAGCAGTCACGACTGGGCTAGTGCAGAA.

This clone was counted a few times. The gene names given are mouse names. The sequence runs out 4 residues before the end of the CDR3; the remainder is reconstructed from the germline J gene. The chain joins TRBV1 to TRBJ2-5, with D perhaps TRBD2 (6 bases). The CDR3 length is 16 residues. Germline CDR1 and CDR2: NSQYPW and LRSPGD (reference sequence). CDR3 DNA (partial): TGCTCTTGCAGTGCAGATCTGGGGTGGGGCCAAGAC. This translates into CSCSADLGWGQD. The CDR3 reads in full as CSCSADLGWGQDTQYF.

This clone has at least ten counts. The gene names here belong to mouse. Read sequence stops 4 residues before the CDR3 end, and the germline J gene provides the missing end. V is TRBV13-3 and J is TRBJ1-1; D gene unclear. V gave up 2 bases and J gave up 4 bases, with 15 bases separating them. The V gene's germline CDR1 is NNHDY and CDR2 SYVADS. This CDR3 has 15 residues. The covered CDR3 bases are TGTGCCAGCAGTGACCCCCCCCACTCTCGCACA. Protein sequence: CASSDPPHSRT. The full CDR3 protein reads CASSDPPHSRTEVFF.

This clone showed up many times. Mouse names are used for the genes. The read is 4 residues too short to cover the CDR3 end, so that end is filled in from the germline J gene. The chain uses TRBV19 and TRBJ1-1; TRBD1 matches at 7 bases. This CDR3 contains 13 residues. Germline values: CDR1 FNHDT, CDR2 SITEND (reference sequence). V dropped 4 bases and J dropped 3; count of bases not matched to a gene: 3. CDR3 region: CASSVQGYTEVFF. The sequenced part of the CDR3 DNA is TGTGCCAGCAGTGTACAGGGGTACACA.

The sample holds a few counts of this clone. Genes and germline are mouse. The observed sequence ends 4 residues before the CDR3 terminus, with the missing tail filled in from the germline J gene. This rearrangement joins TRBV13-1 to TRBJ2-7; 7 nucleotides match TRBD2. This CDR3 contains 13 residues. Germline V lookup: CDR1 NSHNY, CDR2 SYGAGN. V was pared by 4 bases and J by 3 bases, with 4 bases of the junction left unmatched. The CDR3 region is CASSILGVYEQYF. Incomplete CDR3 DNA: TGTGCCAGCAGTATCCTGGGGGTCTAT.

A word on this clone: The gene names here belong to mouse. CDR3 region: CAWILRDRDSNTEVFF. CDR3 DNA (partial): TGTGCCTGGATTCTCCGGGACAGGGATTCAAACACA. This chain connects TRBV31 to TRBJ1-1; 9 positions agree with TRBD1. Read data end 4 residues before the CDR3 end; the end is taken from the germline J gene. V was clipped by 4 bases and J by 0 bases; unmatched bases: 9. This CDR3 has 16 residues. Per germline, CDR1 GKSSPN and CDR2 SITVG.

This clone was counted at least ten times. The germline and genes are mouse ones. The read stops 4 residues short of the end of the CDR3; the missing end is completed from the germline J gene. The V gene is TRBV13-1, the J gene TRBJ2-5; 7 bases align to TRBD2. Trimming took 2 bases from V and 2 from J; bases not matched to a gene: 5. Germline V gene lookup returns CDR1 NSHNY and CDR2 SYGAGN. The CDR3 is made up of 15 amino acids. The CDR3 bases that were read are TGTGCCAGCAGTGAACTGGGGTTCCTCCAAGAC. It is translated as CASSELGFLQD. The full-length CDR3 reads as CASSELGFLQDTQYF.

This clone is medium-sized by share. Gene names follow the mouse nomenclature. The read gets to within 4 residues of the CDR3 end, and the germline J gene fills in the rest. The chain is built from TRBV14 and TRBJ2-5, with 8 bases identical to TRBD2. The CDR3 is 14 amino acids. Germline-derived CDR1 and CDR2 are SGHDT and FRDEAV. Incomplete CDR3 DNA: TGTGCCAGCAGTTTCCAGGCTGGGGGGGAC. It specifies CASSFQAGGD. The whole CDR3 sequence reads CASSFQAGGDTQYF.

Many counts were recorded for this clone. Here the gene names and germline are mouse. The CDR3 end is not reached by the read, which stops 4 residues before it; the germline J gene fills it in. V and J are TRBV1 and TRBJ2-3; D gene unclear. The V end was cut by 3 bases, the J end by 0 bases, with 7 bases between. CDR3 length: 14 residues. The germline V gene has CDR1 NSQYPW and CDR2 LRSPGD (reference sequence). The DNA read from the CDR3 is TGCACCTGCAGTGCGCTGGCTAGTGCAGAA. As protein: CTCSALASAE. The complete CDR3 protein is CTCSALASAETLYF.

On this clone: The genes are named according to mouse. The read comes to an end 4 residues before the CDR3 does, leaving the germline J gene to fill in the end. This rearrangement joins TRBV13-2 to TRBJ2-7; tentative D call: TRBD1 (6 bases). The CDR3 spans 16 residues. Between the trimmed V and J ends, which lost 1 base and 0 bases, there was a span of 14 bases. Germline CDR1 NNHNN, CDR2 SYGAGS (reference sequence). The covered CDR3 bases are TGTGCCAGCGGTGATCTCAGGGGAATAACCTCCTAT. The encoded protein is CASGDLRGITSY. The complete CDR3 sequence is CASGDLRGITSYEQYF.

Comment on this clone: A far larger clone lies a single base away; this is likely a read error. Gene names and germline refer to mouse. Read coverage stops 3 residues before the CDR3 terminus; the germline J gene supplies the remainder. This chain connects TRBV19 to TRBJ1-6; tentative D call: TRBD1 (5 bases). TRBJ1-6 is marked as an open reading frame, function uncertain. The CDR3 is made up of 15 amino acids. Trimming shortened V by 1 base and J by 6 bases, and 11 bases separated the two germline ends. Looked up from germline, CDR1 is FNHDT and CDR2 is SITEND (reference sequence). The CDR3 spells CASSIRQGSNSPLYF. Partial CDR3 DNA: TGTGCCAGCAGTATACGCCAGGGCTCTAATTCGCCC.

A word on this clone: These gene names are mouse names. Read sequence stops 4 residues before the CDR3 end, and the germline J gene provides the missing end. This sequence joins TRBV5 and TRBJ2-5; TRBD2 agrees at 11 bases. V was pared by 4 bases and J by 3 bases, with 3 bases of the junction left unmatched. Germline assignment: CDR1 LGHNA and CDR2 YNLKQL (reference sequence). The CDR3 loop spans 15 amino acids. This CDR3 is CASSPRDWGQDTQYF. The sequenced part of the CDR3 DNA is TGTGCCAGCAGCCCCCGGGACTGGGGGCAAGAC.

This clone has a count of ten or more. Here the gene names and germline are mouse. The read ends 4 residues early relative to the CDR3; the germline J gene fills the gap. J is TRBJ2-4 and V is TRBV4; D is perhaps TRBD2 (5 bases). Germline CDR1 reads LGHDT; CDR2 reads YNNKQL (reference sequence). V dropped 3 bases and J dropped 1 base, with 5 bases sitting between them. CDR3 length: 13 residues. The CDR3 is CASSYWGQNTLYF. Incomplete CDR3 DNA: TGTGCCAGCAGCTACTGGGGTCAAAAC.

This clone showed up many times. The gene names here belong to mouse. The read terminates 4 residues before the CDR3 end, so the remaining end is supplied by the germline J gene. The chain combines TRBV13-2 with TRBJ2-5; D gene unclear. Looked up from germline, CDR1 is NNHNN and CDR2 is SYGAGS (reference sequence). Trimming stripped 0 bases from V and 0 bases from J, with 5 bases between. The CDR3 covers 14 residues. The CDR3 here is CASGDGGNQDTQYF. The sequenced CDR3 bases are TGTGCCAGCGGTGATGGGGGTAACCAAGAC.

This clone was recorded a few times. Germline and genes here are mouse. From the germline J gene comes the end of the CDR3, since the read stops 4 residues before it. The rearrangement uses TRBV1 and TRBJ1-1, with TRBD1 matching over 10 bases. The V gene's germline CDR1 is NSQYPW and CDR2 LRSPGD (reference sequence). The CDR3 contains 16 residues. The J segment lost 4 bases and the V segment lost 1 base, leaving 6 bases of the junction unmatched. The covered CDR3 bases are TGCACCTGCAGTGCAGGGACAGGGGGAGTTGGCACA. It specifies CTCSAGTGGVGT. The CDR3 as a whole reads CTCSAGTGGVGTEVFF. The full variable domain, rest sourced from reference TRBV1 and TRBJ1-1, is VTLLEQNPRWRLVPRGQAVNLRCILKNSQYPWMSWYQQDLQKQLQWLFTLRSPGDKEVKSLPGADYLATRVTDTELRLQVANMSQGRTLYCTCSAGTGGVGTEVFFGKGTRLTVV.

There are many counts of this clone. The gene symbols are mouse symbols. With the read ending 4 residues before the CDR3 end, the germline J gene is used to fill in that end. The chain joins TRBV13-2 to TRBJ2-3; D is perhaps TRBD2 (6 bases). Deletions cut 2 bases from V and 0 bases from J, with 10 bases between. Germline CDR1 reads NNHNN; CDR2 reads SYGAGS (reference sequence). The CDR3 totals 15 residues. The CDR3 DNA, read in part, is TGTGCCAGCGGTGACCGGGGGGTTAGTGCAGAA. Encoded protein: CASGDRGVSAE. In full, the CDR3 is CASGDRGVSAETLYF.

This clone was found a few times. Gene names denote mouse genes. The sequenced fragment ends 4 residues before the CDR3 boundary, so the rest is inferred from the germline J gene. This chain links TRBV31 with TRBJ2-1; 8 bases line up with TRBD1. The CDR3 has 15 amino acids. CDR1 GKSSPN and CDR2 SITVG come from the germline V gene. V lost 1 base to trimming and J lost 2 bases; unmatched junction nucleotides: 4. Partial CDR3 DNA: TGTGCCTGGAGTCCCTCGACAGGGGACTATGCT. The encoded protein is CAWSPSTGDYA. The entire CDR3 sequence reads CAWSPSTGDYAEQFF.

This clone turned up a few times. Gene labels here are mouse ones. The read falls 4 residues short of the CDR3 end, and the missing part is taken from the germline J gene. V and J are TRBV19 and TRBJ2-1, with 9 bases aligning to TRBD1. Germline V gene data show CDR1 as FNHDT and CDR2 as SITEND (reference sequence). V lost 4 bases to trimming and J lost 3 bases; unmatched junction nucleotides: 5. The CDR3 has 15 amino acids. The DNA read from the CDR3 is TGTGCCAGCAGTCCGGGACAGGGTAGCTATGCT. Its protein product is CASSPGQGSYA. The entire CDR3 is CASSPGQGSYAEQFF. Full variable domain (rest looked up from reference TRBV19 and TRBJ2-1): GGIITQTPKFLIGQEGQKLTLKCQQNFNHDTMYWYRQDSGKGLRLIYYSITENDLQKGDLSEGYDASREKKSSFSLTVTSAQKNEMAVFLCASSPGQGSYAEQFFGPGTRLTVL.

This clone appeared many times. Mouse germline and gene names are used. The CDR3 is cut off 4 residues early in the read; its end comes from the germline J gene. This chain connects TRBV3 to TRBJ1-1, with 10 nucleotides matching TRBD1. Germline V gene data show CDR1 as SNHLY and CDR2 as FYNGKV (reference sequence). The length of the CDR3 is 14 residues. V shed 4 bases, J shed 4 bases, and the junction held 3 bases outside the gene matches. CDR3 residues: CASSSRDRGTEVFF. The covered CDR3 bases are TGTGCCAGCAGCTCCCGGGACAGGGGCACA.

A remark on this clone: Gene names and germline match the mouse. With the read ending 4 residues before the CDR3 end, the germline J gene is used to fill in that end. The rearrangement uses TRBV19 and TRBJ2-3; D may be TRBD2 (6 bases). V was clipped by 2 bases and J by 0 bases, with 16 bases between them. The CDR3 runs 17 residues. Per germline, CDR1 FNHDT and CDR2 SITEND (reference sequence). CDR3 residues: CASSMGWGPPSAETLYF. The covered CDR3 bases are TGTGCCAGCAGTATGGGCTGGGGCCCCCCTAGTGCAGAA.

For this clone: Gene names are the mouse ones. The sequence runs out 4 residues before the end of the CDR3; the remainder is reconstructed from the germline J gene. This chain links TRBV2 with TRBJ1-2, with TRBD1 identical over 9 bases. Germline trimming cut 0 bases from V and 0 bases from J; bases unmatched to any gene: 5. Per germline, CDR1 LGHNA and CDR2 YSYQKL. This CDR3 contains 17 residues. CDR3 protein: CASSQDGDRVANSDYTF. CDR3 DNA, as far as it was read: TGTGCCAGCAGCCAAGATGGGGACAGGGTAGCAAACTCC.

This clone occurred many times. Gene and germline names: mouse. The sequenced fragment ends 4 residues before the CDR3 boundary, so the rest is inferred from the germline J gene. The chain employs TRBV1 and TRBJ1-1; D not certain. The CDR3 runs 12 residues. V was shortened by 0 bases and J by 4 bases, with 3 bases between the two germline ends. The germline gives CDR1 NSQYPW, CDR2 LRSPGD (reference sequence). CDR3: CTCSAEGTEVFF. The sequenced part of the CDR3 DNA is TGCACCTGCAGTGCAGAAGGCACA.

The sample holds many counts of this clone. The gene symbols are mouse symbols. CDR3 bases read: TGTGCCAGCAGTATTGGGGGGCCTAGTCAAAAC. Its translation is CASSIGGPSQN. The whole CDR3 sequence is CASSIGGPSQNTLYF. The chain is built from TRBV19 and TRBJ2-4; weak D call: TRBD2 (7 bases). Read sequence stops 4 residues before the CDR3 end, and the germline J gene provides the missing end. There are 15 residues in the CDR3. V lost 2 bases and J 0 bases, leaving 10 bases between the germline ends. Germline loops: CDR1 FNHDT, CDR2 SITEND (reference sequence).

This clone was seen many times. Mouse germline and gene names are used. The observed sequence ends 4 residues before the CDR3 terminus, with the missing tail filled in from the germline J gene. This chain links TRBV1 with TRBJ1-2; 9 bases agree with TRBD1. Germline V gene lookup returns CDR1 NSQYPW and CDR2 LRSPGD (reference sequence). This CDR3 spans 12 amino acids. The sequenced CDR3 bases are TGCACCTGCAGTGCGACAGGGGGC. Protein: CTCSATGG. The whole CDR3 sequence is CTCSATGGDYTF.